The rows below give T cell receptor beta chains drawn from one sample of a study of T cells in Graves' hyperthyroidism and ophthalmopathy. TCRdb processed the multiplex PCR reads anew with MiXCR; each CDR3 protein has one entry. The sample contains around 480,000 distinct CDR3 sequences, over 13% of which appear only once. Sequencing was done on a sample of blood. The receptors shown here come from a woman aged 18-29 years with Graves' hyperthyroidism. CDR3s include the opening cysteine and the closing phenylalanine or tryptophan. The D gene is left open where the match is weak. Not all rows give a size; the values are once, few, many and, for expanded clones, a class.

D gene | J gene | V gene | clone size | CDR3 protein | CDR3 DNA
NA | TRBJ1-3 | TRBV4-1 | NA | CASSHMGNTIYF | TGCGCCAGCAGCCATATGGGGAACACCATATATTTT
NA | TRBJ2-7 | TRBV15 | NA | CATKEELSSYEQYF | TGTGCCACCAAGGAGGAATTAAGCTCCTACGAGCAGTACTTC
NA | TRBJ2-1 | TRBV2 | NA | CASRWGRNNEQFF | TGTGCCAGCAGGTGGGGACGGAACAATGAGCAGTTCTTC
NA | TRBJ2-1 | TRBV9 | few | CASSVGGRTGRSYNEQFF | TGTGCCAGCAGCGTAGGGGGCAGAACGGGCAGGTCCTACAATGAGCAGTTCTTC
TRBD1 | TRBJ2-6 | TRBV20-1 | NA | CSARDGGTGGNVLTF | TGCAGTGCTAGAGATGGGGGGACAGGGGGAAACGTCCTGACTTTC
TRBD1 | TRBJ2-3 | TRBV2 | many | CASSEGRGMSDTQYF | TGTGCCAGCAGTGAAGGCAGGGGGATGTCAGATACGCAGTATTTT
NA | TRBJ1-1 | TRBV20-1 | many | CSATLRDKVTEAFF | TGCAGTGCAACCCTCCGGGACAAGGTCACTGAAGCTTTCTTT
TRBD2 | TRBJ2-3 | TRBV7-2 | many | CASSLSLAGGGTDTQYF | TGTGCCAGCAGCTTATCCCTAGCGGGAGGGGGCACAGATACGCAGTATTTT
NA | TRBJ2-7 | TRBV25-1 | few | CASSVEGLSYEQYF | TGTGCCAGCAGTGTAGAGGGCCTCTCCTACGAGCAGTACTTC
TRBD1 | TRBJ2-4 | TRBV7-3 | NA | CASSPDRGYGKNIQYF | TGTGCCAGCAGTCCGGACAGGGGGTACGGCAAAAACATTCAGTACTTC
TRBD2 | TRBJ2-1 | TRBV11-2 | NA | CASSFGLAANEQFF | TGTGCCAGCAGCTTTGGACTAGCGGCCAATGAGCAGTTCTTC
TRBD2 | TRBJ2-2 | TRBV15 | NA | CATSTGTSGNTGELFF | TGTGCCACCAGCACCGGGACTAGCGGGAACACCGGGGAGCTGTTTTTT
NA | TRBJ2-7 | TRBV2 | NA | CASILDRSSYEQYF | TGTGCCAGCATCCTTGACAGGAGCTCCTACGAGCAGTACTTC
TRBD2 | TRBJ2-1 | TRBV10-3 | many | CAISQRLAGKGDEQFF | TGTGCCATCAGTCAACGACTAGCGGGAAAGGGGGATGAGCAGTTCTTC
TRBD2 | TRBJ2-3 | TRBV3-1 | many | CASSPQREGPTDTQYF | TGTGCCAGCAGCCCACAGCGGGAGGGCCCCACAGATACGCAGTATTTT
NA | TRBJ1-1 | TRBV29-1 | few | CRPNRLMNTEAFF | TGCAGACCCAACAGGCTAATGAACACTGAAGCTTTCTTT
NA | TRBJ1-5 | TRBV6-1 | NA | CASSELSAPYQPQHF | TGTGCCAGCAGTGAACTCAGTGCCCCTTATCAGCCCCAGCATTTT